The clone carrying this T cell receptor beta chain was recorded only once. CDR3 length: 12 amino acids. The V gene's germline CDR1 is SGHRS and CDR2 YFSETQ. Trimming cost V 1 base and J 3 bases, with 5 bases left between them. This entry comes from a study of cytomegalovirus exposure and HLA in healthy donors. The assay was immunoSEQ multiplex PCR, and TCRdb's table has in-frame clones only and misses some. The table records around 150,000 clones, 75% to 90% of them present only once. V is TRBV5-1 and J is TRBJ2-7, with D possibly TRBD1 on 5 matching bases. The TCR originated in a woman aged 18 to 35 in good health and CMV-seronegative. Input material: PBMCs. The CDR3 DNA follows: TGCGCCAGCAGCTTGCAGGGCTACGAGCAGTACTTC. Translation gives CASSLQGYEQYF.